This T cell receptor (beta chain) was captured in a study of beta chain features in type 1 diabetes. The CDR3 spans 13 residues. J gave up 4 bases and V 7 bases, and 6 bases lay outside the gene matches. Germline assignment: CDR1 SQVTM and CDR2 ANQGSEA. Every bit of the isolated RNA underwent reverse transcription, so sequencing read expressed TCRB transcripts. Generated by immunoSEQ multiplex PCR, the TCRdb table keeps only in-frame clones and is missing some. Among 95,000 to 150,000 clones listed, about 16% were seen once. Notes on this clone: The antigen is not known.

Study-level points and caveats: Shorter TCRB CDR3s, moderately but significantly so, were found in Type 1 diabetes patients in all four CD4+ subsets.

The clonotype comes from a man aged 25-45 years with type 1 diabetes. The chain uses TRBV29-1 and TRBJ1-4, with 7 nucleotides matching TRBD1. The source material was central memory CD4+ T cells from blood. The CDR3 DNA follows: TGCAGCGCGTGGACAGGACTTAATGAAAAACTGTTTTTT. It encodes CSAWTGLNEKLFF.